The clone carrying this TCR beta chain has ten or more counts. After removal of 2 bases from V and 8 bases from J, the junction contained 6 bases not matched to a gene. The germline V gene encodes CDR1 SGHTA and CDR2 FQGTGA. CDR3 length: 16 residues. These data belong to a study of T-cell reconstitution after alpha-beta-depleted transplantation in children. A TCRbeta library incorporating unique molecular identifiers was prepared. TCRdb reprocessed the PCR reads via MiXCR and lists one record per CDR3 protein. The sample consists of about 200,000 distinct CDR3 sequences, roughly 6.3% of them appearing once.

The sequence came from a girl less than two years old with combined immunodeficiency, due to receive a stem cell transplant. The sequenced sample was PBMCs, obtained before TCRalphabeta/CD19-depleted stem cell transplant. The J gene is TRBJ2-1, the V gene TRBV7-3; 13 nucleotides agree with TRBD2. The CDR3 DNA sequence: TGTGCCAGCAGCTTAGGCTGGACTAGCGGGAGCGATGAGCAGTTCTTC. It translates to CASSLGWTSGSDEQFF. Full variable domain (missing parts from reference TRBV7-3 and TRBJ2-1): GAGVSQTPSNKVTEKGKYVELRCDPISGHTALYWYRQSLGQGPEFLIYFQGTGAADDSGLPNDRFFAVRPEGSVSTLKIQRTERGDSAVYLCASSLGWTSGSDEQFFGPGTRLTVL.